These 7 T cell receptor beta chains were all obtained from the same sample, sequenced in a study of CD8 T cells in ankylosing spondylitis. TCRdb used MiXCR to reprocess the 5' RACE reads, holding one entry per CDR3 protein. Of about 39,000 distinct CDR3 sequences in the sample, approximately 10% were seen once. The sequenced material came from blood, either unsorted or a sorted T cell fraction (not recorded which). All receptors come from a male donor with ankylosing spondylitis or in good health (not recorded which).

This clonotype was counted ten times or more. J is TRBJ2-4 and V is TRBV7-9; no reliable D call. V was clipped by 1 base and J by 0 bases, with 7 bases between them. CDR3 size: 15 residues. The germline V gene has CDR1 SEHNR and CDR2 FQNEAQ (reference sequence). CDR3 DNA: TGTGCCAGCAGCTTAGGTGACTTAGCCAAAAACATTCAGTACTTC. It is translated as CASSLGDLAKNIQYF.

This clonotype has a count of ten or more. The chain employs TRBV12-3 or TRBV12-4 and TRBJ2-5; D gene ambiguous. The CDR3 runs 12 residues. Deletions cut 3 bases from V and 1 base from J, with 3 bases between. The CDR3 loop reads CASSLTQETQYF. The CDR3 DNA sequence: TGTGCCAGCAGTTTGACCCAAGAGACCCAGTACTTC.

This clonotype was seen at least ten times. This chain joins TRBV21-1 and TRBJ2-7. TRBV21-1 counts as a pseudogene. This CDR3 has 9 residues. CDR3: CATDYEQYF. In DNA form, the CDR3 reads TGTGCCACCGACTACGAGCAGTACTTC.

In its sample, this clonotype was seen many times. The chain uses TRBV6-1 and TRBJ2-1, with D possibly being TRBD2 (6 bases). Trimming cost V 6 bases and J 2 bases, with 14 bases left between them. The CDR3 sequence is 15 residues long. The germline V gene has CDR1 MNHNS and CDR2 SASEGT. The CDR3 loop reads CASRGGNGAYNEQFF. The CDR3 nucleotides read TGTGCCAGCAGGGGCGGGAATGGAGCCTACAATGAGCAGTTCTTC.

This clonotype was seen only a few times. The chain uses TRBV29-1 and TRBJ2-7; D is ambiguous. CDR3 size: 14 residues. Trimming stripped 0 bases from V and 0 bases from J, with 9 bases between. Germline values: CDR1 SQVTM, CDR2 ANQGSEA. This chain's CDR3 is CSVEDGADSYEQYF. In DNA, the CDR3 is TGCAGCGTTGAAGATGGTGCGGACTCCTACGAGCAGTACTTC.

This clonotype came up many times. The chain combines TRBV10-3 with TRBJ2-1, with a possible D match to TRBD2 (6 bases). Germline loops: CDR1 ENHRY, CDR2 SYGVKD. V dropped 1 base and J dropped 8 bases, with 9 bases sitting between them. This CDR3 comprises 13 residues. The CDR3 sequence: CAISELEGYEQFF. The CDR3 region has the DNA TGTGCCATCAGTGAGTTGGAGGGGTATGAGCAGTTCTTC.

This clonotype was picked up many times. The chain's CDR3 is CASSELAGVLTYNEQFF. The CDR3 DNA sequence: TGTGCCAGCAGCGAACTAGCGGGAGTACTGACCTACAATGAGCAGTTCTTC. The genes are TRBV11-2 and TRBJ2-1, with TRBD2 identical over 11 bases. The CDR3 is 17 amino acids. Per the germline V gene, CDR1 is SGHAT and CDR2 is FQNNGV. Trimming removed 5 bases from V and 2 bases from J; junction bases left unmatched: 8.